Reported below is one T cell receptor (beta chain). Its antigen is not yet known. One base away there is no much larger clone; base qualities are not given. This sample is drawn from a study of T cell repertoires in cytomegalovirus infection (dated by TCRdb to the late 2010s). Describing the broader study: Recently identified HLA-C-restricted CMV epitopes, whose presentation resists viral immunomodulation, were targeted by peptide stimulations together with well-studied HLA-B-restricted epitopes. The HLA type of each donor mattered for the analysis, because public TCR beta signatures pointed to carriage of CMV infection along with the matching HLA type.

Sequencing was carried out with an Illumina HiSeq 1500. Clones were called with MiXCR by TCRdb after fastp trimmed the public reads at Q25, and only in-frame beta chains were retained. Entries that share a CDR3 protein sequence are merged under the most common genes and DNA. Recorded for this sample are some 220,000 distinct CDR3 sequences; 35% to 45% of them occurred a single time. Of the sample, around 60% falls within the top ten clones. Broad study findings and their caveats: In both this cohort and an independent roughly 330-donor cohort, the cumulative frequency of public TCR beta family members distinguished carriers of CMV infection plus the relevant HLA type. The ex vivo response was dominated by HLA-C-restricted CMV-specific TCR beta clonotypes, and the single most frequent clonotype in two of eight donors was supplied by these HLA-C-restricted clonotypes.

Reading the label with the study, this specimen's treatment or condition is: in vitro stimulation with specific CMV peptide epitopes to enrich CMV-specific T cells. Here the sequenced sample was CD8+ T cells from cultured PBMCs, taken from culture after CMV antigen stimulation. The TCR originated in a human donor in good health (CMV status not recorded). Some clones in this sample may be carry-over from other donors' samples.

The CDR3 has the sequence CAISDPDGVSSYEQYF. In nucleotides, the sequence is TGTGCCATCAGTGACCCCGACGGAGTCAGCTCCTACGAGCAGTACTTC. Rearrangement joined TRBV10-3 to TRBJ2-7; the D gene remains uncertain. The CDR3 spans 16 residues, from the cysteine through the phenylalanine. Only the CDR3 region is kept as DNA, spanning 48 bases read in frame from base 1. Trimming costs V 3 bases and J 0 bases, and their ends lie 15 bases apart. Via the germline V gene, CDR1 is ENHRY and CDR2 SYGVKD.